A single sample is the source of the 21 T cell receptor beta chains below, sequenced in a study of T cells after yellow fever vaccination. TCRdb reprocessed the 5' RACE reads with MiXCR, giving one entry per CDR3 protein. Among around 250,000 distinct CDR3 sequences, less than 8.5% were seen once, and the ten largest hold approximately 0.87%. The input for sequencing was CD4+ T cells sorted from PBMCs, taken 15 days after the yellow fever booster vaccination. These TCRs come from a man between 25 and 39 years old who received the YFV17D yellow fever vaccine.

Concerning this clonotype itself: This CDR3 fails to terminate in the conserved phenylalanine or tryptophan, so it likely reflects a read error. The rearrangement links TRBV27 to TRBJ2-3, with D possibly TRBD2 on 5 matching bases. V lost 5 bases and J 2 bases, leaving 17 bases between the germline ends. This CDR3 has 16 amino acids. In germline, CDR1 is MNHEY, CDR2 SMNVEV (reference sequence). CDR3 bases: TGTGCCAGCAGTCCCACCCCTAGCTTTAACACAGATACGCAGTATTGT. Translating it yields CASSPTPSFNTDTQYC.

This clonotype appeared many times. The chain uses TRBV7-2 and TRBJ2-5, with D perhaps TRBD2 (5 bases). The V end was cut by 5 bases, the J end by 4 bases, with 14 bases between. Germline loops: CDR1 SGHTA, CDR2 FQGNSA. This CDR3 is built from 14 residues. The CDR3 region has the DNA TGTGCCAGCAGCGCCGGGGTTCAGGTAGAGACCCAGTACTTC. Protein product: CASSAGVQVETQYF.

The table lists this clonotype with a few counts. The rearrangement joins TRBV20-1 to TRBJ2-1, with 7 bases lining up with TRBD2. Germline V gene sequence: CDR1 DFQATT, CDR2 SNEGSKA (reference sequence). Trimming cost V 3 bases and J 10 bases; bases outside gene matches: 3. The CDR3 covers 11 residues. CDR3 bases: TGCAGTGCTAGGCTTAGCGGGGAGCAGTTCTTC. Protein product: CSARLSGEQFF.

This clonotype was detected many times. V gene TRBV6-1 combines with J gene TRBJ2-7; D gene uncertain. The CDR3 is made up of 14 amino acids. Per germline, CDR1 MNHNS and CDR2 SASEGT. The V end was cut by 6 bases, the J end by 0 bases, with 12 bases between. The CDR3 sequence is CASRPRRTSYEQYF. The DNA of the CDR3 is TGTGCCAGCAGACCCCGGCGGACCTCCTACGAGCAGTACTTC.

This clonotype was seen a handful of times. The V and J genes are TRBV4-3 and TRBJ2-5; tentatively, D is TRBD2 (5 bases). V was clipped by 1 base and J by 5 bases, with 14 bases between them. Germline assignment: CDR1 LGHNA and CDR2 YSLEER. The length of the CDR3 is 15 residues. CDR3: CASSQALGSGETQYF. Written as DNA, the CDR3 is TGCGCCAGCAGCCAAGCTCTAGGGTCGGGGGAGACCCAGTACTTC.

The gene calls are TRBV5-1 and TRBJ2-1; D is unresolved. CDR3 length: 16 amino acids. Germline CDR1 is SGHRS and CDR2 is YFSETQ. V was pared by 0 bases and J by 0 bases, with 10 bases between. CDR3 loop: CASSLAGPTSYNEQFF. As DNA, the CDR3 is TGCGCCAGCAGCTTGGCCGGCCCAACCTCCTACAATGAGCAGTTCTTC.

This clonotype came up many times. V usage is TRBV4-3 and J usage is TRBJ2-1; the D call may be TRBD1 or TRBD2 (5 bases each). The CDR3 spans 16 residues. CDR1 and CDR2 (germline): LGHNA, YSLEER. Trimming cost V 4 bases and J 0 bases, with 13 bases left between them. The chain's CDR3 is CASSPRVGGSYNEQFF. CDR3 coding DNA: TGCGCCAGCAGCCCCCGGGTTGGGGGCTCCTACAATGAGCAGTTCTTC.

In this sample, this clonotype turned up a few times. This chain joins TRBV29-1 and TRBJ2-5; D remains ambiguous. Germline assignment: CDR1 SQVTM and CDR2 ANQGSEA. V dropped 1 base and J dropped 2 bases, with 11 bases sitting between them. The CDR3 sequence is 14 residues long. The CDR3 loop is CSVEGGRLQETQYF. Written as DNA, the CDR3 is TGCAGCGTTGAAGGAGGTCGCCTGCAAGAGACCCAGTACTTC.

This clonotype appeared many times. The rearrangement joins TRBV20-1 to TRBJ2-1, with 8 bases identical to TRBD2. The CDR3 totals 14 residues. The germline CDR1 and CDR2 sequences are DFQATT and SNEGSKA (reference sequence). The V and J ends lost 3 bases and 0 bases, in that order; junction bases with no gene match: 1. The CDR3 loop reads CSARLAGSYNEQFF. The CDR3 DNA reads TGCAGTGCTAGGCTAGCGGGCTCCTACAATGAGCAGTTCTTC.

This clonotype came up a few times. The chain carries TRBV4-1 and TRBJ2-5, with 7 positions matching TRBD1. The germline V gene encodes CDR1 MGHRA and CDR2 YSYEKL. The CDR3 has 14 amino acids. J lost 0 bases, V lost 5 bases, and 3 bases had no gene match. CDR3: CASSGDRDQETQYF. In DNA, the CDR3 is TGCGCCAGCAGCGGAGACAGGGACCAAGAGACCCAGTACTTC.

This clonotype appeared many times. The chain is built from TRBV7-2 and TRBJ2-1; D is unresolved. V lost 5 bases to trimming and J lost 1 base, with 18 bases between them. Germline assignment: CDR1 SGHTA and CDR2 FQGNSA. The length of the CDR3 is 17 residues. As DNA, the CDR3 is TGTGCCAGCAGCACTTACCCGGGCACAACTTCCTACAATGAGCAGTTCTTC. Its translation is CASSTYPGTTSYNEQFF.

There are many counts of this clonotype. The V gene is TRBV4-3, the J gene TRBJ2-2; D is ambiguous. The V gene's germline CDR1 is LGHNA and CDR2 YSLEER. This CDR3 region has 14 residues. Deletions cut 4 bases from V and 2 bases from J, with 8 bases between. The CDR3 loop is CASSLNRNTGELFF. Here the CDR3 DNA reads TGCGCCAGCAGCCTGAACCGCAACACCGGGGAGCTGTTTTTT.

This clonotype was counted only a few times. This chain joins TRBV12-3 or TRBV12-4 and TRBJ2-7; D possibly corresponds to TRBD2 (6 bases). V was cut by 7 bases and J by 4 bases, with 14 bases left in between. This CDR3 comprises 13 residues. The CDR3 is CASTVGGFYEQYF. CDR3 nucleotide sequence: TGTGCCAGCACGGTCGGGGGTTTTTACGAGCAGTACTTC.

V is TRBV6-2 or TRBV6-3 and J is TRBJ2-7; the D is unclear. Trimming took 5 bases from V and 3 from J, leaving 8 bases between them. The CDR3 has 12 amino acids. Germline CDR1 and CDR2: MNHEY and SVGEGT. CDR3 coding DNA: TGTGCCAGCAGTAACCCCCTCTACGAGCAGTACTTC. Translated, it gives CASSNPLYEQYF.

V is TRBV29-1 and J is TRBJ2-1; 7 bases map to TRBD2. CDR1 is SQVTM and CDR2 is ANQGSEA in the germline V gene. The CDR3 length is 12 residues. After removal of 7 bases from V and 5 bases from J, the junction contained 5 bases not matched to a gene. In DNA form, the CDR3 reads TGCAGCGCCGTACTAGCGAACAATGAGCAGTTCTTC. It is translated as CSAVLANNEQFF.

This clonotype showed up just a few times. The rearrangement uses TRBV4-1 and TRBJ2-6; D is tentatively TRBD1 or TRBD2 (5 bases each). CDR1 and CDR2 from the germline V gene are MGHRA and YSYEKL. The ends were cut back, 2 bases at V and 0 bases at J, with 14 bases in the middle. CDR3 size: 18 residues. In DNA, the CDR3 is TGCGCCAGCAGCCAACTCCGGGGCCATGCCTCTGGGGCCAACGTCCTGACTTTC. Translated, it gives CASSQLRGHASGANVLTF.

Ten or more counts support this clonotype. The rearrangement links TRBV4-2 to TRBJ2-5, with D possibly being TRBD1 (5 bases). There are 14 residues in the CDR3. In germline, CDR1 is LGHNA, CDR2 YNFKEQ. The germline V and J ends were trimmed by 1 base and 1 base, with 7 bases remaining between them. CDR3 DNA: TGTGCCAGCAGCCAAGGGGGCGGCCAAGAGACCCAGTACTTC. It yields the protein CASSQGGGQETQYF.

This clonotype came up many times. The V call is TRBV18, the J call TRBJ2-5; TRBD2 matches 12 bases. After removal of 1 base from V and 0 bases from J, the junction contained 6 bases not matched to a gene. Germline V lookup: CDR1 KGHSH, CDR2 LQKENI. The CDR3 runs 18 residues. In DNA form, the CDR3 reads TGTGCCAGCTCACCACGACTAGCGGGAGACACTTACCAAGAGACCCAGTACTTC. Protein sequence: CASSPRLAGDTYQETQYF.

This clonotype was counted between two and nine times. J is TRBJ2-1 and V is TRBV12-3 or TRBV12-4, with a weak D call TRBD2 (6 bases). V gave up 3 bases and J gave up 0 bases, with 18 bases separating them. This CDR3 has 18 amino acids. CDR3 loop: CASSLGGLAVSSYNEQFF. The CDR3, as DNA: TGTGCCAGCAGTTTGGGAGGTTTAGCGGTAAGCTCCTACAATGAGCAGTTCTTC.

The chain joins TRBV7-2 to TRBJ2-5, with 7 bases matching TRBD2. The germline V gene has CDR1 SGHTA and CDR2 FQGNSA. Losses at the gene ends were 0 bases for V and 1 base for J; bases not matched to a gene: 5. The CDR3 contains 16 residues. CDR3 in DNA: TGTGCCAGCAGCTTAGCCCCGGGAGGAACCCAAGAGACCCAGTACTTC. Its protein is CASSLAPGGTQETQYF.

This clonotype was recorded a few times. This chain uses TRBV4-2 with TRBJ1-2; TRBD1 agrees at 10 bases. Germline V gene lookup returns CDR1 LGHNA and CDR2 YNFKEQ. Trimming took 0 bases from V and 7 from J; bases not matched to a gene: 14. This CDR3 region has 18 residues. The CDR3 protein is CASSQDLTGTGVSSGYTF. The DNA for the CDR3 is TGTGCCAGCAGCCAAGACCTTACCGGGACAGGGGTTTCGAGTGGCTACACCTTC.